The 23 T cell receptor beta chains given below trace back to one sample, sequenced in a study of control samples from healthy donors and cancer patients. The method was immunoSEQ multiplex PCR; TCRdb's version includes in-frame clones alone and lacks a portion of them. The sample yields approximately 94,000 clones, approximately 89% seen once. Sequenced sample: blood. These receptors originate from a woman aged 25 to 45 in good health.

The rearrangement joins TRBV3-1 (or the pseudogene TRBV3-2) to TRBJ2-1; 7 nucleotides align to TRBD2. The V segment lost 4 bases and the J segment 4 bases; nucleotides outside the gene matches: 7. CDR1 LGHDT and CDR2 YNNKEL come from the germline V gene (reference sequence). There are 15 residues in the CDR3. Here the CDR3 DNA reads TGTGCCAGCAGCCCATCGGGCGGGAGTTACAATGAGCAGTTCTTC. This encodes CASSPSGGSYNEQFF.

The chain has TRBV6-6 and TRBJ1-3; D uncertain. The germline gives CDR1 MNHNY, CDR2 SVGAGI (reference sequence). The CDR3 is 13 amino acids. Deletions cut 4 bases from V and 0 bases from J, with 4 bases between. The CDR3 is CASSSGSGNTIYF. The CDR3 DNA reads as TGTGCCAGCAGTTCAGGCTCTGGAAACACCATATATTTT.

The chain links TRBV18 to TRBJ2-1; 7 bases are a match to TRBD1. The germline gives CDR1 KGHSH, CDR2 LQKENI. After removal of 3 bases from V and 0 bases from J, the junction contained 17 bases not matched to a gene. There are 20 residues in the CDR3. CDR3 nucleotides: TGTGCCAGCTCACCGGGACAGTGGATTGGACAGTCAAGCTCCTACAATGAGCAGTTCTTC. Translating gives CASSPGQWIGQSSSYNEQFF. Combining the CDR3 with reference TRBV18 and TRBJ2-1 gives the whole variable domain NAGVMQNPRHLVRRRGQEARLRCSPMKGHSHVYWYRQLPEEGLKFMVYLQKENIIDESGMPKERFSAEFPKEGPSILRIQQVVRGDSAAYFCASSPGQWIGQSSSYNEQFFGPGTRLTVL.

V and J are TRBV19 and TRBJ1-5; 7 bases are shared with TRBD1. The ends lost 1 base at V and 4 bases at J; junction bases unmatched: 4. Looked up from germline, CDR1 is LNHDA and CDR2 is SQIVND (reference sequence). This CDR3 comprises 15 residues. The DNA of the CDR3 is TGTGCCAGTAGTATAGTCGCAGGGGGGAATCAGCCCCAGCATTTT. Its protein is CASSIVAGGNQPQHF. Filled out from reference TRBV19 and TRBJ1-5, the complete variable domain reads DGGITQSPKYLFRKEGQNVTLSCEQNLNHDAMYWYRQDPGQGLRLIYYSQIVNDFQKGDIAEGYSVSREKKESFPLTVTSAQKNPTAFYLCASSIVAGGNQPQHFGDGTRLSIL.

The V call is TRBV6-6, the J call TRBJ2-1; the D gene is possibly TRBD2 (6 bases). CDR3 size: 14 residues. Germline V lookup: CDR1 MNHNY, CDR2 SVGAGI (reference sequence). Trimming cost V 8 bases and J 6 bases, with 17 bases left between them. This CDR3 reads CASRPLAASNEQFF. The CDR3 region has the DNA TGTGCCAGCCGTCCATTAGCGGCGAGCAATGAGCAGTTCTTC.

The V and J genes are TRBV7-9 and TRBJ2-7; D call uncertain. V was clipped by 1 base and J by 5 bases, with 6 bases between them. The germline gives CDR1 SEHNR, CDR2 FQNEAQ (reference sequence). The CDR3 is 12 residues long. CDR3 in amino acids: CASSLGRNEQYF. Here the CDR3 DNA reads TGTGCCAGCAGCTTAGGGAGAAACGAGCAGTACTTC.

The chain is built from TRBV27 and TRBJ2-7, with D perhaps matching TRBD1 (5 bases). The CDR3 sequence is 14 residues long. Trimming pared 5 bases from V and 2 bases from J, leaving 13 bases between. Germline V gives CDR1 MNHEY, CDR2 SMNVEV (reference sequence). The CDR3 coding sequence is TGTGCCAGCAGTGTAGGGGATTTCGCCTACGAGCAGTACTTC. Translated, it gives CASSVGDFAYEQYF.

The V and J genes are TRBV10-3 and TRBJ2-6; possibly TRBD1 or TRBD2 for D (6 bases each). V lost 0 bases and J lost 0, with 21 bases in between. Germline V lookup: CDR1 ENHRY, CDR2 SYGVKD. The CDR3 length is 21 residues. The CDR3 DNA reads TGTGCCATCAGTGAGTCAAGGGGGAGTAGCGGAGATATCTCTGGGGCCAACGTCCTGACTTTC. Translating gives CAISESRGSSGDISGANVLTF.

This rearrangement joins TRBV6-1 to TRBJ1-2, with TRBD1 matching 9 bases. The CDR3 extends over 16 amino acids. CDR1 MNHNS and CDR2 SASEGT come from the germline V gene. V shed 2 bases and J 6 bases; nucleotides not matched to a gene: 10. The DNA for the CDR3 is TGTGCCAGCAGTGAACTCTATTCGGACAGGGGAGATGGCTACACCTTC. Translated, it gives CASSELYSDRGDGYTF.

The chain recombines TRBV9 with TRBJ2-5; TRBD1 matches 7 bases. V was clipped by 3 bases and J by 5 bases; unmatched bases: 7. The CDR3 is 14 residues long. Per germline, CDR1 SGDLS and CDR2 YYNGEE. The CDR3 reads CASSEGQFLETQYF. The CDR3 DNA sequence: TGTGCCAGCAGCGAGGGACAGTTTTTGGAGACCCAGTACTTC.

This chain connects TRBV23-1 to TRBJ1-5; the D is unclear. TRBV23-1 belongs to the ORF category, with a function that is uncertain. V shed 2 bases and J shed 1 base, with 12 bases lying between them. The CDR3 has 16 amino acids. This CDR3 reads CASSQAAPESNQPQHF. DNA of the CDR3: TGCGCCAGCAGTCAAGCGGCCCCGGAAAGCAATCAGCCCCAGCATTTT.

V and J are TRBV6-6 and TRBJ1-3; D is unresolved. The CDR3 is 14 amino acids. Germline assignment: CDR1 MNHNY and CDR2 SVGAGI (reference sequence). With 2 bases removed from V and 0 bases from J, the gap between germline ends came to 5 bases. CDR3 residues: CASSYDRSGNTIYF. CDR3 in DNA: TGTGCCAGCAGTTACGACCGCTCTGGAAACACCATATATTTT.

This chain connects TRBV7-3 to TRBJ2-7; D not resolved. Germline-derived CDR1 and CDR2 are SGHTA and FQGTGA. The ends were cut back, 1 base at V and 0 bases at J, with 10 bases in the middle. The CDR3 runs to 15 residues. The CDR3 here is CASSLMAESSYEQYF. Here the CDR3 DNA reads TGTGCCAGCAGCTTAATGGCAGAGAGCTCCTACGAGCAGTACTTC. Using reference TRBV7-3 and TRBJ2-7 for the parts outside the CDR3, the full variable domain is GAGVSQTPSNKVTEKGKYVELRCDPISGHTALYWYRQSLGQGPEFLIYFQGTGAADDSGLPNDRFFAVRPEGSVSTLKIQRTERGDSAVYLCASSLMAESSYEQYFGPGTRLTVT.

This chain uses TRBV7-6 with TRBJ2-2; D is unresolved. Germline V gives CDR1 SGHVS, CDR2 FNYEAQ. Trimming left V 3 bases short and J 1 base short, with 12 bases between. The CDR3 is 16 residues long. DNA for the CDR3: TGTGCCAGCAGCTTTGATCCAGGACGGAACACCGGGGAGCTGTTTTTT. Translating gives CASSFDPGRNTGELFF.

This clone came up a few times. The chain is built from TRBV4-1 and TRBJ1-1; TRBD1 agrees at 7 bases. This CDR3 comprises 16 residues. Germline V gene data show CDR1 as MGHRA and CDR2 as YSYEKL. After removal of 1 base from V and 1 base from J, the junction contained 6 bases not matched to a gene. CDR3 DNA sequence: TGCGCCAGCAGCCAAGTTCTGGGACAGAAGAACACTGAAGCTTTCTTT. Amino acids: CASSQVLGQKNTEAFF.

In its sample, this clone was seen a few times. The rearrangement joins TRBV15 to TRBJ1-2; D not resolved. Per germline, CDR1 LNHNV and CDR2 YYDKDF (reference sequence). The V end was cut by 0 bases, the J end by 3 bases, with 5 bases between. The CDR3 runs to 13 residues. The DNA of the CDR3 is TGTGCCACCAGCAGAGACGGGGACTATGGCTACACCTTC. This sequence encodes CATSRDGDYGYTF.

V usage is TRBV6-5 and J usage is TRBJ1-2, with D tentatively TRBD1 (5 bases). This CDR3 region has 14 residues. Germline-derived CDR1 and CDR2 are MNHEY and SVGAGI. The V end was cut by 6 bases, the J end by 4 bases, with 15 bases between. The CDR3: CASRSGTALYGYTF. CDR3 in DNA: TGTGCCAGCAGGTCCGGGACGGCTCTCTATGGCTACACCTTC.

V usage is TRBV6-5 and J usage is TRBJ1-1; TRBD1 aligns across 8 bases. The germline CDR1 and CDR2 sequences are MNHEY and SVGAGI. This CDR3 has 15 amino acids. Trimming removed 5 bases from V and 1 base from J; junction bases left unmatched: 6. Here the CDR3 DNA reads TGTGCCAGCAGTCAGGGGGCGGAGCAGAACACTGAAGCTTTCTTT. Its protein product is CASSQGAEQNTEAFF.

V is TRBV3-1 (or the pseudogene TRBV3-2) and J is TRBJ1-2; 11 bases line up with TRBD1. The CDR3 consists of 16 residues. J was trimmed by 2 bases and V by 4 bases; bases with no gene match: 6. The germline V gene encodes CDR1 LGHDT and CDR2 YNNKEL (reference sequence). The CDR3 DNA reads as TGTGCCAGCAGCCCCCGCCGGGACAGGGGGAACTATGGCTACACCTTC. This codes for CASSPRRDRGNYGYTF.

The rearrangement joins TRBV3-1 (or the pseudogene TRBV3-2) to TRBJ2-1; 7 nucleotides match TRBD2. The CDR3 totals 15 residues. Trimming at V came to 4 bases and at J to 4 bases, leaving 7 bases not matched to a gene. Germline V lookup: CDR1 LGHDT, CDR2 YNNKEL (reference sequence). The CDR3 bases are TGTGCCAGCAGCCTGTTGGCTAGCGGTTACAATGAGCAGTTCTTC. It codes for CASSLLASGYNEQFF.

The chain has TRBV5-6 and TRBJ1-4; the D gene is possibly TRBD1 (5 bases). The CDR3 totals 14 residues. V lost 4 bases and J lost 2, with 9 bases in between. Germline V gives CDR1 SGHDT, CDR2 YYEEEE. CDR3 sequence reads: CASSETVTNEKLFF. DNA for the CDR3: TGTGCCAGCAGCGAGACAGTTACTAATGAAAAACTGTTTTTT.

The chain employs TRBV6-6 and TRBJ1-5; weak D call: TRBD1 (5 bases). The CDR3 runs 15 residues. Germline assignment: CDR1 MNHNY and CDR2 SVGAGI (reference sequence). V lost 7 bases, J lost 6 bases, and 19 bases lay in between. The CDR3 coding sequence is TGTGCCAGCACCCTGGGGGGGGATGGGAGTCAGCCCCAGCATTTT. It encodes CASTLGGDGSQPQHF.

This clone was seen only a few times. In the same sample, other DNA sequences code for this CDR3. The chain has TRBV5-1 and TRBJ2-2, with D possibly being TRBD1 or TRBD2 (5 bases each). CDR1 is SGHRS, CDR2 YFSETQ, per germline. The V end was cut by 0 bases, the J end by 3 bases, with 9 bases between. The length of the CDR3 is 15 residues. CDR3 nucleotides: TGCGCCAGCAGCTTGGCGGGACCAGACACCGGGGAGCTGTTTTTT. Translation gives CASSLAGPDTGELFF. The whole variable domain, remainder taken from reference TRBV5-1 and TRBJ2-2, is KAGVTQTPRYLIKTRGQQVTLSCSPISGHRSVSWYQQTPGQGLQFLFEYFSETQRNKGNFPGRFSGRQFSNSRSEMNVSTLELGDSALYLCASSLAGPDTGELFFGEGSRLTVL.